These T cell receptor beta chains were read from a single sample in a study of control samples from healthy donors and cancer patients. Libraries were prepared by immunoSEQ multiplex PCR; TCRdb keeps only in-frame clonotypes and omits some of them. The sample shows some 130,000 clones, approximately 94% of them seen only once. Sequenced sample: blood. These receptors all come from a man aged 25-45 years in good health. Both conserved end residues are trimmed from each CDR3. The order of the fields is V gene, J gene, CDR3 protein.

TRBV6-1	TRBJ1-2	ASSELSLVGNGYT
TRBV28	TRBJ2-1	ASSRRGARYNEQF
TRBV3-1/TRBV3-2	TRBJ1-2	ASGPEKGYT
TRBV18	TRBJ1-2	ASSPGQGHGYT
TRBV15	TRBJ2-1	ATSRAGGSYNEQF
TRBV10-3	TRBJ2-7	AISELAAQADEQY
TRBV27	TRBJ2-1	ASSLTVAGVYNEQF
TRBV29-1	TRBJ1-5	SVVLNGNQPQH
TRBV2	TRBJ1-6	ASSEEQHYNSPLH
TRBV7-8	TRBJ2-3	ASSEGGGEADTQY
TRBV19	TRBJ2-1	ASSTGASEQF
TRBV19	TRBJ1-6	ASSRDGNSPLH
TRBV6-2/TRBV6-3	TRBJ2-5	ASSHGGAGNQETQY
TRBV7-9	TRBJ2-7	ASSLEGQATFYEQY
TRBV27	TRBJ2-1	ASSLPPGSEQF
TRBV6-5	TRBJ1-6	ASSYDLGGQYSPLH
TRBV5-6	TRBJ2-5	ASSWRGQETQY
TRBV5-1	TRBJ2-2	ASSFVTEAGELF
TRBV19	TRBJ1-5	ASSIGEYSNQPQH
TRBV29-1	TRBJ1-1	SVEVASGGTEAF
TRBV27	TRBJ1-1	ASSLSSGFAEAF
TRBV7-3	TRBJ1-6	ASSLNIYSPLH
TRBV10-1	TRBJ1-3	ASWGPSGNTIY
TRBV12-3/TRBV12-4	TRBJ1-2	ASLNSHGYT
TRBV4-3	TRBJ1-2	ASSQDLFSNYGYT
TRBV2	TRBJ2-2	ASKETGELF
TRBV27	TRBJ1-6	ASSPRTPNSPLH
TRBV6-2/TRBV6-3	TRBJ1-5	AGSHDQGQGYQPQH
TRBV30	TRBJ2-5	AWSDVDSIQETQY
TRBV6-5	TRBJ1-5	ASSKAGFNQPQH
TRBV27	TRBJ2-5	ASSTTGDRGRTQY
TRBV7-9	TRBJ1-2	ASSFRGGQEDGYT
TRBV5-1	TRBJ1-4	ASSYDRVNEKLF
TRBV30	TRBJ1-1	AWSLDRTHQAF
TRBV27	TRBJ2-2	ASSLGQPGGPGGELF
TRBV7-2	TRBJ1-3	ASSLVSFSGNTIY
TRBV19	TRBJ1-6	ASSIRWGSPLH
TRBV4-1	TRBJ1-6	ASSQDPLLRSPGHGSPLH
TRBV2	TRBJ1-2	ARGTGEHGYT
TRBV2	TRBJ1-6	ASSAGNNSPLH